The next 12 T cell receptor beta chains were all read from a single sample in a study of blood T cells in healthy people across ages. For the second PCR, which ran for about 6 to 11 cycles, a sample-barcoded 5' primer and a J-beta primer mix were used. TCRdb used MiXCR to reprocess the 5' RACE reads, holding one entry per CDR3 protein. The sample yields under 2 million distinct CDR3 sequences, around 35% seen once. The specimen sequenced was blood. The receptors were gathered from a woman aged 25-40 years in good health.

CDR3 sequence reads: CASSLGNRDSSSYEQYF. CDR3 sequence (DNA): TGTGCCAGCAGCTTGGGGAACCGGGACTCGAGCTCCTACGAGCAGTACTTC. This chain links TRBV5-6 with TRBJ2-7; D perhaps matches TRBD2 (6 bases). Between the trimmed V and J ends, which lost 0 bases and 0 bases, there was a span of 16 bases. Per germline, CDR1 SGHDT and CDR2 YYEEEE. The CDR3 has 17 amino acids.

The CDR3 reads CASSQANWRGYTF. The CDR3 region has the DNA TGTGCCAGCAGCCAAGCGAACTGGCGCGGCTACACCTTC. This chain joins TRBV3-1 and TRBJ1-2; no clear D. The CDR3 runs to 13 residues. The germline CDR1 and CDR2 sequences are LGHDT and YNNKEL (reference sequence). V lost 1 base and J 8 bases, leaving 11 bases between the germline ends.

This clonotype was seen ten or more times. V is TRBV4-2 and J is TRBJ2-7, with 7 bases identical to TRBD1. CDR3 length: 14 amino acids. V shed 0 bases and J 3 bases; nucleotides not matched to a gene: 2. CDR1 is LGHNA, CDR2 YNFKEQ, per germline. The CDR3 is CASSQEQGFYEQYF. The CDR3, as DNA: TGTGCCAGCAGCCAAGAACAGGGGTTCTACGAGCAGTACTTC.

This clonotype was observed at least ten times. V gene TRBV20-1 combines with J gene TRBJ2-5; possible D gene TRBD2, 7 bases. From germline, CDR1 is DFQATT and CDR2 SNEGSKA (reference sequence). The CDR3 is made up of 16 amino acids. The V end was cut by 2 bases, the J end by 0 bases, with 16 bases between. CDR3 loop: CSARSRGGVDQETQYF. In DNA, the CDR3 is TGCAGTGCTAGATCCCGCGGGGGCGTTGACCAAGAGACCCAGTACTTC.

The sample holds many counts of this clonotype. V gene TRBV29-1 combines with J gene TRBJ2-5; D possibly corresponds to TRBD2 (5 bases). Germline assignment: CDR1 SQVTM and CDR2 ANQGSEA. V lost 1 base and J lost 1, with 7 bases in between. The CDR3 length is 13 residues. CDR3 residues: CSVEVRGQETQYF. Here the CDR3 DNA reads TGCAGCGTTGAAGTCCGGGGCCAAGAGACCCAGTACTTC.

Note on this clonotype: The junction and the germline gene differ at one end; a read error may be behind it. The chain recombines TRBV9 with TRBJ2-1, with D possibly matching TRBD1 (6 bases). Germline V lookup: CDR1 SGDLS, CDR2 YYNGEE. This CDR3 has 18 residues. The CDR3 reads CASSVKDSHTSSYNGQFF. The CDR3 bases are TGTGCCAGCAGCGTAAAGGACAGCCACACGAGCTCCTACAATGGGCAGTTCTTC.

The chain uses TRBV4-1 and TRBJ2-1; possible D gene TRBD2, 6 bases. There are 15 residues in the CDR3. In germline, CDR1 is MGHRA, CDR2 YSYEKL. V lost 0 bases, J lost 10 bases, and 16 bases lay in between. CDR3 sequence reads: CASSQDRTIGREQFF. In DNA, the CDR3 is TGCGCCAGCAGCCAAGATCGGACCATCGGGAGAGAGCAGTTCTTC.

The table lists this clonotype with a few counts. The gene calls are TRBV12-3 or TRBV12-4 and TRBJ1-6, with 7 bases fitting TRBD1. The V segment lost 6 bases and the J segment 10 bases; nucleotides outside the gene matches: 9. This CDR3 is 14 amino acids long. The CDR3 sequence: CASSPDRFRSPLHF. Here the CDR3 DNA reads TGTGCCAGCAGCCCGGACAGGTTTCGGTCACCCCTCCACTTT.

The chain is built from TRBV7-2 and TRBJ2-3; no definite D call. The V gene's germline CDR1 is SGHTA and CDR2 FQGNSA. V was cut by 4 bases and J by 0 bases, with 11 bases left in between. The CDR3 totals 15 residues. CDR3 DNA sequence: TGTGCCAGCAGCTCAGGTTCTATTAGCACAGATACGCAGTATTTT. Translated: CASSSGSISTDTQYF. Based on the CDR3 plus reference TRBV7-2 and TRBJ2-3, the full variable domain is GAGVSQSPSNKVTEKGKDVELRCDPISGHTALYWYRQSLGQGLEFLIYFQGNSAPDKSGLPSDRFSAERTGGSVSTLTIQRTQQEDSAVYLCASSSGSISTDTQYFGPGTRLTVL.

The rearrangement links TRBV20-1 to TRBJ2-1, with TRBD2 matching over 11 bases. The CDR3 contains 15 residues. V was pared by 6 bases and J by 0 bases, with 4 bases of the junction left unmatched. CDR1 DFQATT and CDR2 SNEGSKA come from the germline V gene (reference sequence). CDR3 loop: CSALSGRVSYNEQFF. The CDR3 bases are TGCAGTGCCCTTAGCGGGAGGGTCTCCTACAATGAGCAGTTCTTC.

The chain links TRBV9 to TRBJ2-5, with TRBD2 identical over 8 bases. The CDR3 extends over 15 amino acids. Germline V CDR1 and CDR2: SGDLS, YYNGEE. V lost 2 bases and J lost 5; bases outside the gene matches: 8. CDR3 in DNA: TGTGCCAGCAGCGTCGCGGCGGGGGGCCCGGAGACCCAGTACTTC. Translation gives CASSVAAGGPETQYF.

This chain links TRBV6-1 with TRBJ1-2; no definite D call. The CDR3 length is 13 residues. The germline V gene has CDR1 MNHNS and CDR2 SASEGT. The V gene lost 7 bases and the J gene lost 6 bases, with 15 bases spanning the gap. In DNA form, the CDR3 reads TGTGCCAGCAAGTTAGTACCCAAGGATGGCTACACCTTC. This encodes CASKLVPKDGYTF.